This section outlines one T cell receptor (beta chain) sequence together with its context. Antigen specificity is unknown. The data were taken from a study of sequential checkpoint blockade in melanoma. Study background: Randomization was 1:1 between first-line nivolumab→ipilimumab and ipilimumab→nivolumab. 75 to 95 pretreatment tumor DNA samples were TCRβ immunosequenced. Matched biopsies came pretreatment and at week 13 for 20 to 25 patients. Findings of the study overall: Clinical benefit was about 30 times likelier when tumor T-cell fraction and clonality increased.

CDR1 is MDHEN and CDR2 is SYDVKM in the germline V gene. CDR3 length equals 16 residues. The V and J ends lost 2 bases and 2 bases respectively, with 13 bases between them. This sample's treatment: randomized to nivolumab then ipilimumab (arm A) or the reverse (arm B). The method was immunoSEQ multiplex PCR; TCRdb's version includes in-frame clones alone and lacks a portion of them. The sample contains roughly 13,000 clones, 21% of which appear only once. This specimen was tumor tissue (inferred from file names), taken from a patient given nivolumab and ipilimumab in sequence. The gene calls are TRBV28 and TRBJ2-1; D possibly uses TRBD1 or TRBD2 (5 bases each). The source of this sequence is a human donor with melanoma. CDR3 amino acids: CASSLPGTIPYNEQFF. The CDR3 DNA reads TGTGCCAGCAGTTTACCTGGGACCATACCCTACAATGAGCAGTTCTTC.